The 13 T cell receptor beta chains given below trace back to one sample, sequenced in a study of T cells in Graves' hyperthyroidism and ophthalmopathy (dated by TCRdb to the late 2010s). Receptor libraries were prepared by multiplex PCR. Sequencer: Illumina HiSeq 2000. The TCR beta CDR3 regions were amplified from RNA transcripts. A first-round RT-PCR of the TCR CDR3 used the HTBI primer set with the Qiagen OneStep RT-PCR kit. TCRdb reran the public reads through fastp at Q25 and MiXCR, keeping productive beta chains. Every CDR3 protein is listed once, alongside the most common genes and DNA of its rows. Across this sample there are about 400,000 distinct CDR3 sequences, with about 14% seen only once. Of the sample, around 30% falls within the top ten clones. Sequenced material: blood. Receptors were obtained from a man aged 50 to 59 with Graves' ophthalmopathy.

At least ten counts were recorded for this clonotype. The V gene is TRBV7-2, the J gene TRBJ1-1; no definite D call. The CDR3 extends over 13 amino acids. Germline loops: CDR1 SGHTA, CDR2 FQGNSA. Trimming pared 6 bases from V and 1 base from J, leaving 9 bases between. CDR3 sequence: CASRLDRNTEAFF. CDR3 in DNA: TGTGCCAGCAGGCTCGATAGGAACACTGAAGCTTTCTTT.

This clonotype came up many times. The V and J genes are TRBV30 and TRBJ2-5, with D perhaps assigned TRBD1 or TRBD2 (5 bases each). V was clipped by 2 bases and J by 5 bases, with 15 bases between them. The CDR3 is made up of 14 amino acids. The germline gives CDR1 GTSNPN, CDR2 SVGIG (reference sequence). Written as DNA, the CDR3 is TGTGCCTGGAGTCCGTCAGGGAGTCGGGAGACCCAGTACTTC. Protein: CAWSPSGSRETQYF.

This clonotype appeared many times. The gene calls are TRBV28 and TRBJ1-1, with D possibly TRBD1 on 6 matching bases. Trimming left V 6 bases short and J 3 bases short, with 14 bases between. CDR1 and CDR2 from the germline V gene are MDHEN and SYDVKM. The length of the CDR3 is 14 residues. The CDR3 region is CASSGLRGYTEAFF. The CDR3 DNA is TGTGCCAGCAGCGGGCTCAGGGGATACACTGAAGCTTTCTTT.

This clonotype appeared a few times. The rearrangement links TRBV7-2 to TRBJ2-7; possibly TRBD1 for D (7 bases). Deletions cut 1 base from V and 5 bases from J, with 15 bases between. Germline V gene lookup returns CDR1 SGHTA and CDR2 FQGNSA. The CDR3 extends over 15 amino acids. The CDR3 nucleotides are TGTGCCAGCAGCTTAGGGGCAGGGGGGTTCAACGAGCAGTACTTC. It translates to CASSLGAGGFNEQYF.

In this sample, this clonotype turned up many times. The CDR3 is CASSLATVLDTQYF. The CDR3 bases are TGTGCCAGCAGCTTGGCTACAGTTTTAGATACGCAGTATTTT. V is TRBV5-6 and J is TRBJ2-3; D gene ambiguous. Looked up from germline, CDR1 is SGHDT and CDR2 is YYEEEE. The CDR3 totals 14 residues. V was shortened by 0 bases and J by 5 bases, with 10 bases between the two germline ends. Full variable domain (outside the CDR3, taken from reference TRBV5-6 and TRBJ2-3): DAGVTQSPTHLIKTRGQQVTLRCSPKSGHDTVSWYQQALGQGPQFIFQYYEEEERQRGNFPDRFSGHQFPNYSSELNVNALLLGDSALYLCASSLATVLDTQYFGPGTRLTVL.

CDR3 nucleotide sequence: TGTGCCAGCAGCTTGGGTAGTCCGCCGGCTTACGAGCAGTACTTC. It is translated as CASSLGSPPAYEQYF. The chain links TRBV7-3 to TRBJ2-7, with unresolved D. CDR3 size: 15 residues. Trimming left V 3 bases short and J 4 bases short, with 16 bases between. Germline V gene sequence: CDR1 SGHTA, CDR2 FQGTGA.

There are a few counts of this clonotype. The gene calls are TRBV5-1 and TRBJ2-1, with D perhaps matching TRBD1 or TRBD2 (5 bases each). CDR3 length: 15 amino acids. Trimming stripped 7 bases from V and 5 bases from J, with 19 bases between. Germline V gene lookup returns CDR1 SGHRS and CDR2 YFSETQ. Here the CDR3 reads CASRLRGTRNNEQFF. CDR3 DNA sequence: TGCGCCAGCCGACTCCGGGGCACGAGAAACAATGAGCAGTTCTTC.

Many counts were recorded for this clonotype. In DNA form, the CDR3 reads TGTGCCAGCAGCCCCCAGAGACAGGTCAATCAGCCCCAGCATTTT. Protein sequence: CASSPQRQVNQPQHF. This chain connects TRBV7-2 to TRBJ1-5; weak D call: TRBD1 (6 bases). In germline, CDR1 is SGHTA, CDR2 FQGNSA. The V end was cut by 5 bases, the J end by 3 bases, with 14 bases between. The CDR3 is 15 amino acids. The full variable domain, its missing parts supplied by reference TRBV7-2 and TRBJ1-5, is GAGVSQSPSNKVTEKGKDVELRCDPISGHTALYWYRQSLGQGLEFLIYFQGNSAPDKSGLPSDRFSAERTGGSVSTLTIQRTQQEDSAVYLCASSPQRQVNQPQHFGDGTRLSIL.

At least ten counts were recorded for this clonotype. The chain is built from TRBV5-1 and TRBJ2-2, with D tentatively TRBD1 (6 bases). Trimming stripped 5 bases from V and 3 bases from J, with 11 bases between. This CDR3 is built from 14 residues. Per germline, CDR1 SGHRS and CDR2 YFSETQ. CDR3 DNA: TGCGCCAGCAGTTCGGACAGTGACACCGGGGAGCTGTTTTTT. Translation gives CASSSDSDTGELFF.

This chain connects TRBV4-1 to TRBJ2-7; unclear D gene. V was cut by 1 base and J by 4 bases, with 11 bases left in between. Germline V gene lookup returns CDR1 MGHRA and CDR2 YSYEKL. This CDR3 spans 14 amino acids. CDR3 sequence (DNA): TGCGCCAGCAGCCAAGTACCTAGTTCGTACGAGCAGTACTTC. This codes for CASSQVPSSYEQYF.

This clonotype was seen a few times. Here the CDR3 reads CASTPTGTNYGYTF. The CDR3 DNA is TGTGCCAGCACCCCGACAGGAACTAACTATGGCTACACCTTC. The chain recombines TRBV12-3 or TRBV12-4 with TRBJ1-2; weak D call: TRBD1 (6 bases). CDR3 length: 14 residues. V lost 7 bases and J 0 bases, leaving 12 bases between the germline ends.

In this sample, this clonotype turned up a few times. This rearrangement joins TRBV28 to TRBJ2-1; tentative D call: TRBD2 (5 bases). This CDR3 spans 13 amino acids. Trimming cost V 4 bases and J 8 bases, with 12 bases left between them. Germline assignment: CDR1 MDHEN and CDR2 SYDVKM. The CDR3 bases are TGTGCCAGCAGTTCGGGGAGTTGGCATGAGCAGTTCTTC. Translation: CASSSGSWHEQFF.

This clonotype was detected ten times or more. The V gene is TRBV4-1, the J gene TRBJ1-3; D unclear. This CDR3 contains 15 residues. CDR1 and CDR2 (germline): MGHRA, YSYEKL. With 0 bases removed from V and 2 bases from J, the gap between germline ends came to 8 bases. The DNA for the CDR3 is TGCGCCAGCAGCCAAGATGAGCCTGCTGGAAACACCATATATTTT. As protein: CASSQDEPAGNTIYF.